These 14 T cell receptor beta chains were all obtained from the same sample, sequenced in a study of T cell responses to AZD1222 COVID-19 vaccine. Data came from immunoSEQ multiplex PCR; TCRdb stores just in-frame clones and leaves some out. The profile shows 140,000 to 150,000 clones, 85% to 95% of them singletons. The specimen comprised peripheral blood, sampled on day 0 of AZD1222 vaccination. The receptor set was obtained from an adult in good health.

The table lists this clone with a count of one. CDR3 bases: TGTGCCAGCAGTTACCGGAGGGGCACTGAAGCTTTCTTT. Translated, it gives CASSYRRGTEAFF. The genes are TRBV6-2 or TRBV6-3 and TRBJ1-1; D may be TRBD1 (5 bases). Trimming took 2 bases from V and 4 from J, leaving 8 bases between them. The CDR3 runs 13 residues. Germline V lookup: CDR1 MNHEY, CDR2 SVGEGT.

This rearrangement joins TRBV6-5 to TRBJ1-4; no definite D call. The CDR3 is 15 amino acids. The V and J ends lost 0 bases and 0 bases respectively, with 5 bases between them. Germline-derived CDR1 and CDR2 are MNHEY and SVGAGI. The CDR3 coding sequence is TGTGCCAGCAGTTACTCGATGTCAACTAATGAAAAACTGTTTTTT. This encodes CASSYSMSTNEKLFF.

This rearrangement joins TRBV2 to TRBJ1-6; no reliable D call. Germline CDR1 reads SNHLY; CDR2 reads FYNNEI. The V end lost 7 bases, the J end lost 7 bases, and 20 bases lay between the germline ends. CDR3 length: 16 residues. The CDR3 DNA is TGTGCCAGCAACCCATTGGGCGGCCGGTCAAATTCACCCCTCCACTTT. This gives the protein CASNPLGGRSNSPLHF.

The chain uses TRBV15 and TRBJ1-2; TRBD1 agrees at 7 bases. V trimming: 1 base; J trimming: 5 bases; junction bases outside the gene matches: 7. The CDR3 extends over 15 amino acids. Per germline, CDR1 LNHNV and CDR2 YYDKDF (reference sequence). This chain's CDR3 is CATSRGTEQGYGYTF. The CDR3 bases are TGTGCCACCAGCAGAGGGACGGAACAGGGGTATGGCTACACCTTC.

The chain uses TRBV5-1 and TRBJ1-1; possibly TRBD1 for D (5 bases). The CDR3 is 13 amino acids. Germline assignment: CDR1 SGHRS and CDR2 YFSETQ. V lost 3 bases and J lost 1, with 7 bases in between. The chain's CDR3 is CASSWGENTEAFF. The CDR3 region has the DNA TGCGCCAGCAGCTGGGGGGAGAACACTGAAGCTTTCTTT.

The rearrangement links TRBV30 to TRBJ1-4; D remains ambiguous. The length of the CDR3 is 17 residues. V was clipped by 0 bases and J by 6 bases, with 20 bases between them. Germline V gene lookup returns CDR1 GTSNPN and CDR2 SVGIG (reference sequence). CDR3 sequence (DNA): TGTGCCTGGAGTGTACCCTTTCGGTGGACGGGTCATGAAAAACTGTTTTTT. This codes for CAWSVPFRWTGHEKLFF.

The J gene is TRBJ1-4, the V gene TRBV28; D ambiguous. The V gene's germline CDR1 is MDHEN and CDR2 SYDVKM. Deletions cut 6 bases from V and 6 bases from J, with 8 bases between. This CDR3 has 12 residues. The CDR3 reads CASSLSHEKLFF. CDR3 bases: TGTGCCAGCAGCCTTTCTCATGAAAAACTGTTTTTT.

The V gene is TRBV3-1 (or the pseudogene TRBV3-2), the J gene TRBJ1-2, with D possibly TRBD1 on 6 matching bases. Germline loops: CDR1 LGHDT, CDR2 YNNKEL (reference sequence). The germline V and J ends were trimmed by 0 bases and 8 bases, with 10 bases remaining between them. The CDR3 has 13 amino acids. In DNA form, the CDR3 reads TGTGCCAGCAGCCAAGATGGGGGCCAGGGCTACACCTTC. Translated, it gives CASSQDGGQGYTF.

The V gene is TRBV29-1, the J gene TRBJ1-2; unclear D gene. This CDR3 comprises 11 residues. The V and J ends lost 4 bases and 5 bases respectively, with 8 bases between them. Germline CDR1 reads SQVTM; CDR2 reads ANQGSEA. CDR3 sequence (DNA): TGCAGCGTTGTGGAGGGATATGGCTACACCTTC. Protein product: CSVVEGYGYTF.

The J gene is TRBJ1-5, the V gene TRBV5-6; no reliable D call. Germline V gene sequence: CDR1 SGHDT, CDR2 YYEEEE. With 1 base removed from V and 9 bases from J, the gap between germline ends came to 14 bases. This CDR3 is 14 amino acids long. In nucleotides, the CDR3 is TGTGCCAGCAGCTTGCTCACGGGGAAAGGGCCCCAGCATTTT. Translation: CASSLLTGKGPQHF.

V usage is TRBV3-1 (or the pseudogene TRBV3-2) and J usage is TRBJ2-2, with 10 positions matching TRBD2. V shed 4 bases, J shed 3 bases, and the junction held 23 bases outside the gene matches. Looked up from germline, CDR1 is LGHDT and CDR2 is YNNKEL (reference sequence). The CDR3 sequence is 22 residues long. In nucleotides, the CDR3 is TGTGCCAGCAGCCCGCTGAGGAACGGGTTCGCTAGCGGGGGTCACCACACCGGGGAGCTGTTTTTT. Its protein is CASSPLRNGFASGGHHTGELFF.

The genes are TRBV7-9 and TRBJ2-3, with 7 bases that match TRBD2. Germline CDR1 reads SEHNR; CDR2 reads FQNEAQ (reference sequence). The J segment lost 4 bases and the V segment lost 3 bases, leaving 19 bases of the junction unmatched. This CDR3 has 19 residues. CDR3 region: CASSLTSGVYPYRADTQYF. In nucleotides, the CDR3 is TGTGCCAGCAGCTTGACCAGCGGGGTATACCCCTACCGGGCAGATACGCAGTATTTT.

CDR3 bases: TGTGCCAGCAGCCACGACCTCGCCGGGGAGCTGTTTTTT. Amino acid sequence: CASSHDLAGELFF. The chain combines TRBV27 with TRBJ2-2; no clear D gene. The CDR3 has 13 residues. With 6 bases removed from V and 6 bases from J, the gap between germline ends came to 11 bases. Looked up from germline, CDR1 is MNHEY and CDR2 is SMNVEV (reference sequence).

The chain carries TRBV6-2 or TRBV6-3 and TRBJ2-1, with a possible D match to TRBD2 (5 bases). The CDR3 contains 14 residues. Trimming pared 6 bases from V and 6 bases from J, leaving 15 bases between. The germline CDR1 and CDR2 sequences are MNHEY and SVGEGT. CDR3 DNA sequence: TGTGCCAGCAGCCCCCCTGGGAGCTTCAATGAGCAGTTCTTC. Translating gives CASSPPGSFNEQFF.